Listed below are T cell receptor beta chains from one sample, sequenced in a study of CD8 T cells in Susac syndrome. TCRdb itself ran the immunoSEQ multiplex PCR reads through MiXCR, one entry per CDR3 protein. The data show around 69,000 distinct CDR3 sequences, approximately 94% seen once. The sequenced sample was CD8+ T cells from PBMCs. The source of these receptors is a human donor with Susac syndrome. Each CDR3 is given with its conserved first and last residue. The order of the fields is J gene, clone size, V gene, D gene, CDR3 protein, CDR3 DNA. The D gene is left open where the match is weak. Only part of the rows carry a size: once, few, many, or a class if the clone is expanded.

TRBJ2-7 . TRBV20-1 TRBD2 CSAREGSSYEQYF TGCAGTGCGAGGGAGGGTTCAAGCTACGAGCAGTACTTC
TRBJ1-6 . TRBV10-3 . CAISESQGIRNSPLHF TGTGCCATCAGTGAGTCTCAGGGGATAAGGAATTCACCCCTCCACTTT
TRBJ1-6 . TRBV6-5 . CASSYSRGSYNSPLHF TGTGCCAGCAGTTACTCGCGGGGCTCCTATAATTCACCCCTCCACTTT
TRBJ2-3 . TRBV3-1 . CASSQVYRDTQYF TGTGCCAGCAGCCAAGTATACAGGGATACGCAGTATTTT
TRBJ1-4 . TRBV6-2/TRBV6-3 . CASSSDKAEKLFF TGTGCCAGCAGTTCCGACAAAGCCGAAAAACTGTTTTTT
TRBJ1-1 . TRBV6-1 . CASRDSLGEPNTEAFF TGTGCCAGCAGGGACAGCCTGGGGGAACCGAACACTGAAGCTTTCTTT
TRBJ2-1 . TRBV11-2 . CASSLAGGGDEQFF TGTGCCAGCAGCTTGGCAGGGGGAGGCGATGAGCAGTTCTTC
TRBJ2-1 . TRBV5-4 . CASSLESSEDNEQFF TGTGCCAGCAGCTTGGAGTCTAGCGAAGACAATGAGCAGTTCTTC
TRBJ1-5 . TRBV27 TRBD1 CASSFTGQGGQPQHF TGTGCCAGCAGTTTCACGGGACAGGGAGGGCAGCCCCAGCATTTT
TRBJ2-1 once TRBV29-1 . CSVEDPRSSYNEQFF TGCAGCGTTGAAGATCCGCGGAGCTCCTACAATGAGCAGTTCTTC
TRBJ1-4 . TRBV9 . CASSGATTNEKLFF TGTGCCAGCAGCGGGGCAACAACTAATGAAAAACTGTTTTTT
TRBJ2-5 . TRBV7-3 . CASAPASRETQYF TGTGCCAGCGCCCCTGCTAGCAGGGAGACCCAGTACTTC
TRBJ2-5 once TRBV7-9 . CASSSRTSSPTEETQYF TGTGCCAGCAGCTCCCGGACTTCTTCCCCCACGGAAGAGACCCAGTACTTC
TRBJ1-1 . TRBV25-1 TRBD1 CASSETGGFTEAFF TGTGCCAGCAGTGAGACAGGGGGCTTCACTGAAGCTTTCTTT
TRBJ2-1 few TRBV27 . CASSLLGNEQFF TGTGCCAGCAGTTTATTGGGGAATGAGCAGTTCTTC
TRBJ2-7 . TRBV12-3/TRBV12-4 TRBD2 CASSKNLAGAYEQYF TGTGCCAGCAGTAAAAACCTAGCGGGGGCCTACGAGCAGTACTTC
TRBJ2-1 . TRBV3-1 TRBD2 CASSPAGGEQFF TGTGCCAGCAGTCCAGCGGGGGGAGAGCAGTTCTTC
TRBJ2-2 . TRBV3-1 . CASSLGAGELFF TGTGCCAGCAGCCTAGGGGCCGGGGAGCTGTTTTTT
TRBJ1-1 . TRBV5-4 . CASSLAGYGGVEAFF TGTGCCAGCAGCTTGGCCGGGTACGGGGGCGTCGAAGCTTTCTTT
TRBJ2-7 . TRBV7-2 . CASSGREFGYEQYF TGTGCCAGCAGCGGCCGGGAGTTCGGGTACGAGCAGTACTTC
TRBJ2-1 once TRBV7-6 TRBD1 CASSLGTGGQDEQFF TGTGCCAGCAGCTTAGGAACAGGGGGTCAAGATGAGCAGTTCTTC
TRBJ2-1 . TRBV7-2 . CASSPVAGPYNEQFF TGTGCCAGCAGCCCCGTCGCAGGACCCTACAATGAGCAGTTCTTC
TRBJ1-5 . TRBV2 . CASSGTRTGSASQPQHF TGTGCCAGCAGTGGCACTAGGACGGGGTCAGCGAGTCAGCCCCAGCATTTT
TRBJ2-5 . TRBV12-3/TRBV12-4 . CASSRPGTETQYF TGTGCCAGCAGCCGTCCCGGGACCGAGACCCAGTACTTC
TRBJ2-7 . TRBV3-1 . CASSPGKLNYEQYF TGTGCCAGCAGCCCCGGGAAGTTAAACTACGAGCAGTACTTC
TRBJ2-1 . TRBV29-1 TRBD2 CSVSQGTSDNNEQFF TGCAGCGTTTCCCAAGGGACTAGCGATAACAATGAGCAGTTCTTC